This TCR beta chain was found in a study of blood T cell repertoires in COVID-19. Authors' analysis steps: Estimation of nucleated cell counts was performed using reference gene primer amplification. Profiled with immunoSEQ multiplex PCR; TCRdb holds only in-frame clones, not every one. The V and J calls and the clone size are those of that table, but D and trimming were determined from the DNA. The data contain 150,000 to 200,000 clones, roughly nine tenths of them singletons. V was cut by 7 bases and J by 0 bases, with 16 bases left in between. CDR1 is WSHSY, CDR2 SAAADI, per germline. CDR3 length equals 15 residues.

The sequence came from a woman in her sixties with COVID-19, enrolled during active disease. The V call is TRBV10-2, the J call TRBJ2-7; D might be TRBD2 (6 bases). The sample comprised peripheral blood. The CDR3 here is CASIGGTQLSYEQYF. The CDR3 DNA reads as TGCGCCAGCATTGGCGGGACTCAGCTCTCCTACGAGCAGTACTTC.